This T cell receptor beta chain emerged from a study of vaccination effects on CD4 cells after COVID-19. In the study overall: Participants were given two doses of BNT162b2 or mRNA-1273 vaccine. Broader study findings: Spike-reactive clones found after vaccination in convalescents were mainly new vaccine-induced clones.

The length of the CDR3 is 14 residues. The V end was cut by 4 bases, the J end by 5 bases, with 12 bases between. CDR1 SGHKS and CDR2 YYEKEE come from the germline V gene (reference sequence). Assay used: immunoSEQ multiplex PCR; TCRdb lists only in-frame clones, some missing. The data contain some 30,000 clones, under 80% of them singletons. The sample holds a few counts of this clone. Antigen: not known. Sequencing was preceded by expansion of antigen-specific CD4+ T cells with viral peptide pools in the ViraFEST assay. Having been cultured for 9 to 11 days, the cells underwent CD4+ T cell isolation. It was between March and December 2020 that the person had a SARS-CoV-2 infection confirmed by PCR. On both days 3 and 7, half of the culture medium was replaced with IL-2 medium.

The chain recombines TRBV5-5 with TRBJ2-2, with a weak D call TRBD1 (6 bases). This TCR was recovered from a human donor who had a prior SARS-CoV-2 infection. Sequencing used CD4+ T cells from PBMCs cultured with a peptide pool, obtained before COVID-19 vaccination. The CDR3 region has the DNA TGTGCCAGCAGCCCAATCACAGGGACCGGGGAGCTGTTTTTT. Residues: CASSPITGTGELFF.